The TCR beta chain under discussion was sequenced for a study of T cell responses to AZD1222 COVID-19 vaccine. The junction had 7 bases not matched to a gene; V was cut back by 3 bases and J by 6 bases. The CDR3 covers 14 residues. CDR1 and CDR2 (germline): MNHEY, SMNVEV (reference sequence). General study findings and limits: Two doses of AZD1222 preceded a rise in Spike-specific TCR breadth and depth.

A note on this clone: Its specificity is unknown.

Clones were read by immunoSEQ multiplex PCR, and TCRdb kept only the in-frame ones, dropping some. The sample lists 150,000 to 200,000 clones, roughly 94% occurring once. J is TRBJ1-2 and V is TRBV27; TRBD1 agrees at 7 bases. The receptor was isolated from an adult who received the AZD1222 COVID-19 vaccine. The sample here was peripheral blood, taken 28 days after the second AZD1222 dose. CDR3 protein: CASSLLGGADGYTF. The CDR3 DNA sequence: TGTGCCAGCAGTTTGCTAGGGGGCGCGGATGGCTACACCTTC.